Below are 5 T cell receptor beta chains sequenced from a single sample in a study of spatial heterogeneity in lung cancer. One entry per CDR3 protein results from TCRdb running MiXCR on the 5' RACE reads. The repertoire holds 50,000 to 65,000 distinct CDR3 sequences, with around 8.4% as singletons. This sample's time point: sample taken at primary tumor resection. The authors sequenced whole RNA from tumor, nontumor lung or frozen PBMC without sorting. Here the sequenced sample was PBMCs, taken at surgery. Every receptor here comes from a female donor with early-stage non-small cell lung cancer.

This clonotype was detected a few times. CDR3 coding DNA: TGTGCCAGCAGTTTGGGGCTAGCGGCCTTCACAGATACGCAGTATTTT. This gives the protein CASSLGLAAFTDTQYF. The chain couples TRBV27 to TRBJ2-3, with 7 positions matching TRBD2. The germline CDR1 and CDR2 sequences are MNHEY and SMNVEV (reference sequence). Germline trimming cut 3 bases from V and 2 bases from J; bases unmatched to any gene: 8. CDR3 length equals 16 residues.

The J gene is TRBJ1-1, the V gene TRBV24-1, with a weak D call TRBD1 (5 bases). The CDR3 sequence is 13 residues long. V was clipped by 9 bases and J by 0 bases, with 10 bases between them. Germline CDR1 KGHDR, CDR2 SFDVKD. CDR3 residues: CATGDGMNTEAFF. CDR3 sequence (DNA): TGTGCCACCGGGGACGGCATGAACACTGAAGCTTTCTTT.

Details on this clonotype: A single base separates this from a much larger clone, so it may be a read error. This rearrangement joins TRBV7-3 to TRBJ2-1, with 10 bases fitting TRBD2. The CDR3 sequence is 14 residues long. Per germline, CDR1 SGHTA and CDR2 FQGTGA. The CDR3 region is CASSFLAGDNKQFF. The DNA for the CDR3 is TGTGCCAGCAGCTTCCTAGCGGGGGACAATAAGCAGTTCTTC.

This clonotype was seen repeatedly, ten times or more. The V call is TRBV6-1, the J call TRBJ2-1; TRBD2 agrees at 12 bases. Germline values: CDR1 MNHNS, CDR2 SASEGT. The J segment lost 4 bases and the V segment lost 9 bases, leaving 4 bases of the junction unmatched. This CDR3 spans 14 amino acids. The CDR3 nucleotides are TGTGCCAGTCAAACTAGCGGGAGGTACAATGAGCAGTTCTTC. The encoded protein is CASQTSGRYNEQFF.

V and J are TRBV5-1 and TRBJ2-1; 7 bases are shared with TRBD2. The CDR3 length is 15 residues. V was pared by 3 bases and J by 8 bases, with 11 bases of the junction left unmatched. Germline V gene lookup returns CDR1 SGHRS and CDR2 YFSETQ. The CDR3 region has the DNA TGCGCCAGCAGCTCGGACGGGACTACATTTTATGAGCAGTTCTTC. Its translation is CASSSDGTTFYEQFF.